This entry describes one T cell receptor beta chain. The V gene lost 3 bases and the J gene lost 3 bases, with 15 bases spanning the gap. CDR1 and CDR2 from the germline V gene are KGHSH and LQKENI. The CDR3 has 15 residues. The data were obtained in a study of patients and donors after allogeneic stem cell transplantation. TCRdb passed the RT-PCR reads through MiXCR, listing each CDR3 protein once. The sample shows about a million distinct CDR3 sequences, under 20% of them seen only once. The sequence came from a human donor who was either an allogeneic HSCT recipient or a stem cell or donor lymphocyte infusion donor (not recorded which). It is not recorded whose cells these are; they may come from a transplant donor. The sample comprised blood, either unsorted or a sorted T cell fraction (not recorded which). The chain employs TRBV18 and TRBJ2-7; tentatively, D is TRBD1 or TRBD2 (6 bases each). The CDR3 is CASSPGRRGVYEQYF. CDR3 nucleotide sequence: TGTGCCAGCTCACCGGGACGGAGGGGGGTCTACGAGCAGTACTTC.